A single count supports the clone carrying this T cell receptor (beta chain). No antigen is known for it. A much larger clone sits a single nucleotide away, making a read error possible. As the CDR3 is not closed by the conserved phenylalanine or tryptophan, this likely results from a read error. The data originate from a study of T-cell reconstitution after alpha-beta-depleted transplantation in children. Whole-study results and caveats: Two months or so post-transplant, alpha-beta T cells reportedly derived from several hundred expanded graft clones.

Unique molecular identifiers were incorporated during preparation of the TCRbeta library. TCRdb re-derived calls from the PCR reads in MiXCR, one entry per CDR3 protein. This table has 330,000 or so distinct CDR3 sequences, roughly 9.1% appearing once. Germline CDR1 is ENHRY and CDR2 is SYGVKD. Trimming removed 10 bases at V and 5 bases at J, with 22 bases between. This CDR3 has 15 residues. This rearrangement joins TRBV10-3 to TRBJ2-3; D possibly corresponds to TRBD2 (5 bases). Specimen: PBMCs, collected before TCRalphabeta/CD19-depleted stem cell transplant. The sequence derives from a boy under three years old with acute myeloid leukemia, due to receive a stem cell transplant. The CDR3: CATYFEGTTRDTQYL. The CDR3 DNA reads TGTGCCACGTATTTCGAGGGAACTACACGAGATACGCAGTATTTA.